Presented here are 18 T cell receptor beta chains from one specimen sequenced in a study of post-analysis software for immune sequencing data. Study observations and caveats: Four to six TRBV segments were more frequent in patients than controls; TRBV5-6, TRBV5-1 and TRBV20-1 belonged to this group.

Their cognate antigens are unknown. Prepared TCR beta cDNA libraries contained unique molecular identifiers. TCRdb independently ran MiXCR on the PCR reads; one entry per CDR3 protein. The repertoire holds about 770,000 distinct CDR3 sequences, with 46% as singletons. The sequenced sample consisted of blood. The receptors were sampled from a girl between 10 and 17 years old with multiple sclerosis.

The chain joins TRBV20-1 to TRBJ2-7; a possible D gene is TRBD1 (6 bases). This CDR3 region has 14 residues. Germline CDR1 is DFQATT and CDR2 is SNEGSKA (reference sequence). V was pared by 0 bases and J by 2 bases, with 11 bases between. The CDR3 sequence is CSARDPDSTYEQYF. The CDR3 DNA sequence: TGCAGTGCTAGAGACCCGGACAGTACCTACGAGCAGTACTTC.

The chain is built from TRBV7-6 and TRBJ2-1, with no clear D. Trimming took 0 bases from V and 2 from J, leaving 14 bases between them. This CDR3 spans 17 amino acids. The germline gives CDR1 SGHVS, CDR2 FNYEAQ. This chain's CDR3 is CASSLAGPSSPYNEQFF. DNA of the CDR3: TGTGCCAGCAGCTTAGCAGGCCCATCCAGCCCCTACAATGAGCAGTTCTTC.

The J gene is TRBJ2-3, the V gene TRBV20-1; 9 nucleotides align to TRBD2. J lost 1 base, V lost 0 bases, and 11 bases had no gene match. CDR3 length equals 18 residues. Germline-derived CDR1 and CDR2 are DFQATT and SNEGSKA (reference sequence). The CDR3 nucleotides are TGCAGTGCTAGAGACCCTAGCGGGACCAGGAGCCGCACAGATACGCAGTATTTT. Its translation is CSARDPSGTRSRTDTQYF.

The CDR3 reads CATSDSGEQYF. CDR3 nucleotide sequence: TGTGCCACCAGTGATTCGGGGGAGCAGTACTTC. The rearrangement links TRBV24-1 to TRBJ2-7, with D perhaps TRBD2 (5 bases). Trimming cost V 2 bases and J 7 bases, with 5 bases left between them. The CDR3 is 11 residues long. CDR1 is KGHDR and CDR2 is SFDVKD in the germline V gene.

In this sample, this clonotype turned up once. CDR3 residues: CASSFQVEGAAHGNEKLFF. Written as DNA, the CDR3 is TGTGCCAGCAGTTTTCAAGTAGAGGGGGCGGCGCACGGTAATGAAAAACTGTTTTTT. The chain couples TRBV12-3 or TRBV12-4 to TRBJ1-4; TRBD1 aligns across 7 bases. V was clipped by 3 bases and J by 4 bases; unmatched bases: 17. The CDR3 runs to 19 residues.

This clonotype was detected only a few times. The gene calls are TRBV5-6 and TRBJ2-7; D remains ambiguous. V was pared by 5 bases and J by 5 bases, with 17 bases between. This CDR3 contains 14 residues. Germline lookup yields CDR1 SGHDT and CDR2 YYEEEE. For the CDR3, the DNA is TGTGCCAGCAGTGCCCAAGGAGTAACCCACGAGCAGTACTTC. It is translated as CASSAQGVTHEQYF.

The chain carries TRBV10-3 and TRBJ2-3, with D unclear. Germline CDR1 and CDR2: ENHRY and SYGVKD. The CDR3 length is 14 residues. V shed 8 bases and J shed 0 bases, with 12 bases lying between them. The CDR3 DNA sequence: TGTGCCATCGGTACTTACCCTAGCACAGATACGCAGTATTTT. Translated, it gives CAIGTYPSTDTQYF.

The rearrangement links TRBV11-3 to TRBJ2-3; 8 bases align to TRBD2. CDR1 and CDR2 from the germline V gene are SGHNT and YENEEA. This CDR3 has 17 residues. After removal of 2 bases from V and 1 base from J, the junction contained 8 bases not matched to a gene. For the CDR3, the DNA is TGTGCCAGCAGCTTACTAGCGGGTTCATCACGCACAGATACGCAGTATTTT. Amino acids: CASSLLAGSSRTDTQYF.

This clonotype appeared a few times. CDR3 region: CASQGPNYGYTF. DNA for the CDR3: TGTGCTAGTCAGGGCCCTAACTATGGCTACACCTTC. The chain couples TRBV12-5 to TRBJ1-2; weak D call: TRBD1 (5 bases). V lost 8 bases to trimming and J lost 0 bases, with 7 bases between them. This CDR3 has 12 amino acids. Germline CDR1 is LGHNT and CDR2 is FRNRAP.

J is TRBJ2-3 and V is TRBV11-1, with TRBD1 identical over 9 bases. This CDR3 is built from 14 residues. Germline-derived CDR1 and CDR2 are SGHAT and FQDESV (reference sequence). Germline trimming cut 9 bases from V and 4 bases from J; bases unmatched to any gene: 8. The CDR3 sequence is CASQPDRGADTQYF. The CDR3 region has the DNA TGTGCCAGTCAACCCGACAGGGGGGCAGATACGCAGTATTTT.

This clonotype was recorded a few times. V is TRBV10-3 and J is TRBJ2-1; a weak D match, TRBD2 (6 bases). This CDR3 comprises 11 residues. Trimming removed 4 bases from V and 8 bases from J, with 6 bases in between. Germline CDR1 ENHRY, CDR2 SYGVKD. The CDR3 DNA reads TGTGCCATCAGTGGCGGGGATGAGCAGTTCTTC. It translates to CAISGGDEQFF.

The chain combines TRBV6-2 or TRBV6-3 with TRBJ1-1; D is ambiguous. CDR1 MNHEY and CDR2 SVGEGT come from the germline V gene. The CDR3 is made up of 16 amino acids. Trimming shortened V by 4 bases and J by 3 bases, and 18 bases separated the two germline ends. The CDR3 nucleotides are TGTGCCAGCAGTTCGGTGGCCCCGGGAGATGACACTGAAGCTTTCTTT. This sequence encodes CASSSVAPGDDTEAFF.

This clonotype was counted a single time. The chain is built from TRBV20-1 and TRBJ1-5, with D maybe TRBD1 (5 bases). Looked up from germline, CDR1 is DFQATT and CDR2 is SNEGSKA (reference sequence). The V end was cut by 0 bases, the J end by 4 bases, with 13 bases between. This CDR3 region has 15 residues. CDR3 DNA sequence: TGCAGTGCTAGAGATCCAGCAGGGTCTAATCAGCCCCAGCATTTT. As protein: CSARDPAGSNQPQHF.

The V and J genes are TRBV9 and TRBJ2-4; maybe TRBD1 (6 bases). Between the trimmed V and J ends, which lost 0 bases and 0 bases, there was a span of 16 bases. Germline CDR1 and CDR2: SGDLS and YYNGEE. The CDR3 loop spans 18 amino acids. The CDR3 coding sequence is TGTGCCAGCAGCGTAGACAATGGGGACAACATAGCCAAAAACATTCAGTACTTC. Protein product: CASSVDNGDNIAKNIQYF.

This chain uses TRBV11-2 with TRBJ1-1; D unclear. V was cut by 6 bases and J by 0 bases, with 17 bases left in between. From germline, CDR1 is SGHAT and CDR2 FQNNGV. The CDR3 is 16 amino acids. The CDR3 coding sequence is TGTGCCAGCAGACCGACGGAGTCCTCAATGAACACTGAAGCTTTCTTT. It encodes CASRPTESSMNTEAFF.

This sequence joins TRBV13 and TRBJ1-1; D remains ambiguous. Per the germline V gene, CDR1 is PRHDT and CDR2 is FYEKMQ (reference sequence). This CDR3 region has 13 residues. Deletions cut 5 bases from V and 4 bases from J, with 11 bases between. The CDR3 DNA reads as TGTGCCAGCAGCCCGACGTTTGGCACTGAAGCTTTCTTT. Its protein is CASSPTFGTEAFF.

The chain uses TRBV29-1 and TRBJ1-2; TRBD1 is a possible D gene (5 bases). Germline loops: CDR1 SQVTM, CDR2 ANQGSEA. The CDR3 loop spans 14 amino acids. The V and J ends lost 1 base and 8 bases respectively, with 17 bases between them. The CDR3 DNA reads TGCAGCGTTGAAGCAGAGGGCAGGGTCGGGGGCTACACCTTC. As protein: CSVEAEGRVGGYTF.

The gene calls are TRBV7-3 and TRBJ2-3, with unresolved D. Germline V lookup: CDR1 SGHTA, CDR2 FQGTGA. The V end was cut by 7 bases, the J end by 6 bases, with 8 bases between. This CDR3 contains 11 residues. CDR3 protein: CASTSGDTQYF. The CDR3 nucleotides are TGTGCCAGCACCTCCGGGGATACGCAGTATTTT.